Included here is one T cell receptor beta chain sequence, with context. Clones were sequenced by immunoSEQ multiplex PCR, and TCRdb holds only the in-frame ones, with some missing. The profile shows about 300,000 clones, approximately 90% of them singletons. The sample comes from a study of blood T cell repertoires in COVID-19. The CDR3 loop spans 16 amino acids. CDR1 and CDR2 from the germline V gene are SGHAT and FQNNGV. The junction had 5 bases not matched to a gene; V was cut back by 2 bases and J by 2 bases. The chain has TRBV11-2 and TRBJ2-2; 7 bases agree with TRBD2. This sequence was found in a woman aged 18 to 35 who had recovered from COVID-19. Sequenced sample: PBMCs or T cells enriched from blood (not recorded which). CDR3 coding DNA: TGTGCCAGCAGCTTACAAGCGGGAACTAACACCGGGGAGCTGTTTTTT. Translation: CASSLQAGTNTGELFF.